The 3 T cell receptor beta chains below come from one sample, sequenced in a study of shared clonotypes between healthy human individuals. TCRdb's copy holds only in-frame clones and misses some; the assay was immunoSEQ multiplex PCR. This sample carries 1,400,000 or so clones, about 98.5% of them seen once, and the ten largest clones take roughly 0.35%. Sequenced: naive CD4+ T cells sorted from blood. Subset described: CD45RA+ positively selected. The receptors come from a man aged 25-40 years in good health.

This chain connects TRBV9 to TRBJ2-7, with 11 nucleotides matching TRBD1. CDR3 length equals 15 residues. Per the germline V gene, CDR1 is SGDLS and CDR2 is YYNGEE. Germline trimming cut 4 bases from V and 3 bases from J; bases unmatched to any gene: 6. The CDR3 DNA reads as TGTGCCAGCAGCATCTCCGGGACAGGGGGCTACGAGCAGTACTTC. The encoded protein is CASSISGTGGYEQYF.

In its sample, this clone was seen once. The chain combines TRBV9 with TRBJ1-1, with 9 bases identical to TRBD1. The CDR3 loop spans 14 amino acids. In germline, CDR1 is SGDLS, CDR2 YYNGEE. V was pared by 4 bases and J by 8 bases, with 9 bases of the junction left unmatched. The CDR3, as DNA: TGTGCCAGCAGCCCTCGGGGACAGGGTGCCGAAGCTTTCTTT. It codes for CASSPRGQGAEAFF.

The chain is built from TRBV7-8 and TRBJ1-1, with D possibly being TRBD1 (6 bases). Germline CDR1 and CDR2: SGHVS and FQNEAQ. The CDR3 runs to 13 residues. Trimming stripped 5 bases from V and 10 bases from J, with 17 bases between. The CDR3 coding sequence is TGTGCCAGCAGCCCCGGGGAGGACAGAGGAGCTTTCTTT. It codes for CASSPGEDRGAFF.